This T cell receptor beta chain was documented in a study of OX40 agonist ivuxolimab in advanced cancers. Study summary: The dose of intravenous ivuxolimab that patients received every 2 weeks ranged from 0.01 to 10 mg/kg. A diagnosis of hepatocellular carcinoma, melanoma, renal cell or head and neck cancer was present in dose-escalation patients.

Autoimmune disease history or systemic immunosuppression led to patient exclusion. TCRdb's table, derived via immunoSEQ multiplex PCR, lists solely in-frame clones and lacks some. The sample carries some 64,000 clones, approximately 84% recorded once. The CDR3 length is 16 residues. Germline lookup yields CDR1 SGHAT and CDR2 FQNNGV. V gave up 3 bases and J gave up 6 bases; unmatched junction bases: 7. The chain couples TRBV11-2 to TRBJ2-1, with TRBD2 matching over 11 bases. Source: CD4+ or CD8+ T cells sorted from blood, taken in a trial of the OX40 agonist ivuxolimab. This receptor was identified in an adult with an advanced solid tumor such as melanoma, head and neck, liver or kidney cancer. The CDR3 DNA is TGTGCCAGCAGCTTTATAGCGGGGGGGTCAGGCAATGAGCAGTTCTTC. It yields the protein CASSFIAGGSGNEQFF. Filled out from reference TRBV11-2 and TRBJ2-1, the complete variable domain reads EAGVAQSPRYKIIEKRQSVAFWCNPISGHATLYWYQQILGQGPKLLIQFQNNGVVDDSQLPKDRFSAERLKGVDSTLKIQPAKLEDSAVYLCASSFIAGGSGNEQFFGPGTRLTVL.